This T cell receptor (beta chain) originates from a study of CD8 T cells in Susac syndrome. The study, taken as a whole, reports: Acknowledgment was made by the study that its TCR sequencing and HLA analysis involved a relatively small number of individuals.

Per the germline V gene, CDR1 is SQVTM and CDR2 is ANQGSEA. V was shortened by 6 bases and J by 7 bases, with 18 bases between the two germline ends. The CDR3 loop spans 13 amino acids. Reverse transcription of about 0.5 to 1 ug RNA used random hexamers. TCRdb itself ran the immunoSEQ multiplex PCR reads through MiXCR, one entry per CDR3 protein. Altogether about 150,000 distinct CDR3 sequences are present, roughly 95% being singletons, with the ten largest covering 0.15% to 0.2%. Comments on this clonotype: Its antigen remains unknown.

V gene TRBV29-1 combines with J gene TRBJ1-1, with no clear D. The sequence derives from a human donor with Susac syndrome. Source material: CD4+ T cells from PBMCs. CDR3 DNA: TGCAGCGTCGCTACACGGACGGTGGGTGAAGCTTTCTTT. Protein product: CSVATRTVGEAFF. The full variable domain, completed using reference TRBV29-1 and TRBJ1-1, is SAVISQKPSRDICQRGTSLTIQCQVDSQVTMMFWYRQQPGQSLTLIATANQGSEATYESGFVIDKFPISRPNLTFSTLTVSNMSPEDSSIYLCSVATRTVGEAFFGQGTRLTVV.